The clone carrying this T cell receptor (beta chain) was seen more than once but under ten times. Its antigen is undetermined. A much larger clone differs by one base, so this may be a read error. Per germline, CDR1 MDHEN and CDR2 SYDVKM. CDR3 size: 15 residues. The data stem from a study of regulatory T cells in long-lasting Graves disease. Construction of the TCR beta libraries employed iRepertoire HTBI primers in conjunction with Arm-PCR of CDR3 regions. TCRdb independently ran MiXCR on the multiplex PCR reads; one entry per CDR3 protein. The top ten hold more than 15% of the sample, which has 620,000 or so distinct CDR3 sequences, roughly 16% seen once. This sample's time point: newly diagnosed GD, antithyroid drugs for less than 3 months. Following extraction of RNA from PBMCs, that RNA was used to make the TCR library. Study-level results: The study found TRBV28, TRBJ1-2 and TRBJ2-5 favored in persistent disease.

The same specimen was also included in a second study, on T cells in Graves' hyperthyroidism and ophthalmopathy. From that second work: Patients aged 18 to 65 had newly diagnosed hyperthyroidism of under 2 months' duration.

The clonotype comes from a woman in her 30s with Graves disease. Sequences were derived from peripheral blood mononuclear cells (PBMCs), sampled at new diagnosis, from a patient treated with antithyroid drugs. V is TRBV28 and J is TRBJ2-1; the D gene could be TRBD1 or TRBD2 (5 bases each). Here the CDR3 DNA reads TGTGCCAGCACTGCCGGGGCAGCGCCCTACAATGAGCGGTTCTTC. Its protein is CASTAGAAPYNERFF.